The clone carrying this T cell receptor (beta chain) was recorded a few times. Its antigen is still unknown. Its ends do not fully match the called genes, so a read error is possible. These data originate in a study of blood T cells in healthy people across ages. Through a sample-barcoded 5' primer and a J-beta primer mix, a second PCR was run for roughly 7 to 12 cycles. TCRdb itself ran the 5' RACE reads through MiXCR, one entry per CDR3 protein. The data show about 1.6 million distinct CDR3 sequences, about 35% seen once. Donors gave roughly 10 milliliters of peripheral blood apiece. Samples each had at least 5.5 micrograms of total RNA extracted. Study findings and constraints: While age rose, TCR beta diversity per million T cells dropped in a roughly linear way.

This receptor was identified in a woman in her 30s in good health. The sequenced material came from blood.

The CDR3 DNA sequence: TGTCCCAGCAGCTTAGGCCGGACAGGGTCCCTCGCGGGAGATACGCAGTATTTT. Translated: CPSSLGRTGSLAGDTQYF. The J gene is TRBJ2-3, the V gene TRBV11-1; 8 bases match TRBD1. Germline assignment: CDR1 SGHAT and CDR2 FQDESV (reference sequence). The CDR3 length is 18 residues.